This is a list of T cell receptor beta chains from one sample in a study of shared clonotypes between healthy human individuals. Profiled with immunoSEQ multiplex PCR; TCRdb holds only in-frame clones, not every one. Seen here are 1.5 million to 2.5 million clones, about 95% observed once, and the top ten hold 0.95% to 1.5%. The sample comprised naive CD8+ T cells sorted from blood. These TCRs come from a man between 18 and 29 years old in good health. CDR3s include the opening cysteine and the closing phenylalanine or tryptophan. D genes are given only for firm matches. Clone size is stated in some rows and not others, as once, few, many or a class when expanded.

D,J,V,length,size,CDR3,DNA
.,TRBJ2-1,TRBV27,16,.,CASSLSIGTIYNEQFF,TGTGCCAGCAGTTTATCGATAGGGACCATATACAATGAGCAGTTCTTC
TRBD2,TRBJ2-3,TRBV5-1,17,.,CASSFASAGGRTDTQYF,TGCGCCAGCAGCTTCGCAAGCGCGGGGGGCCGCACAGATACGCAGTATTTT
TRBD1,TRBJ2-7,TRBV9,14,.,CASSPRTGGHEQYF,TGTGCCAGCAGCCCCAGGACAGGGGGCCACGAGCAGTACTTC
.,TRBJ2-1,TRBV7-9,17,.,CASSQFRDFPRWDEQFF,TGTGCCAGCAGCCAATTTCGGGACTTTCCCCGGTGGGATGAGCAGTTCTTC
.,TRBJ2-7,TRBV5-6,17,.,CASSLALGADPFYEQYF,TGTGCCAGCAGCTTGGCACTGGGGGCAGACCCTTTCTACGAGCAGTACTTC
.,TRBJ1-4,TRBV27,14,.,CASSPGALNEKLFF,TGTGCCAGCAGTCCCGGGGCACTTAATGAAAAACTGTTTTTT
TRBD1,TRBJ1-6,TRBV5-1,15,.,CASRPGTDYNSPLHF,TGCGCCAGCAGGCCCGGGACAGATTATAATTCACCCCTCCACTTT
.,TRBJ2-3,TRBV7-2,14,.,CASSFPSGTDTQYF,TGTGCCAGCAGCTTCCCTTCGGGGACAGATACGCAGTATTTT
TRBD1,TRBJ1-5,TRBV6-5,13,once,CAKPGQGFQPQHF,TGTGCCAAGCCTGGACAGGGGTTTCAGCCCCAGCATTTT
.,TRBJ2-7,TRBV5-1,13,.,CASSLYGAHEQYF,TGCGCCAGCAGCTTGTATGGGGCTCACGAGCAGTACTTC
TRBD1,TRBJ2-7,TRBV28,13,.,CASSYRGVYEQYF,TGTGCCAGCAGTTACAGGGGGGTCTACGAGCAGTACTTC
.,TRBJ1-4,TRBV27,16,few,CASSTIWTGGNENLFF,TGTGCCAGCAGTACAATATGGACTGGGGGAAATGAAAATCTGTTTTTT
TRBD1,TRBJ2-7,TRBV2,13,.,CASRETEGAEQYF,TGTGCCAGCAGGGAAACTGAGGGGGCCGAGCAGTACTTC
.,TRBJ2-7,TRBV19,13,once,CASMEGDGYEQYF,TGTGCCAGTATGGAGGGGGACGGTTACGAGCAGTACTTC
TRBD1,TRBJ2-1,TRBV27,16,.,CASSPSTGEKHNEQFF,TGTGCCAGCAGTCCATCGACAGGGGAAAAACACAATGAGCAGTTCTTC
.,TRBJ1-2,TRBV4-2,14,.,CASRDLGQNYGYTF,TGTGCCAGCAGGGACCTGGGCCAGAACTATGGCTACACCTTC
.,TRBJ1-1,TRBV28,13,.,CASSFAGSTEAFF,TGTGCCAGCAGTTTCGCAGGGAGTACTGAAGCTTTCTTT
.,TRBJ1-4,TRBV2,14,.,CASSDQGGNEKLFF,TGTGCCAGCAGTGATCAAGGCGGTAATGAAAAACTGTTTTTT
.,TRBJ1-2,TRBV11-2,15,.,CASSPAGDLNYGYTF,TGTGCCAGCAGCCCCGCGGGGGACCTTAACTATGGCTACACCTTC
.,TRBJ2-7,TRBV11-2,12,once,CASSLSSYEQYF,TGTGCCAGCAGCCTTAGCAGCTACGAGCAGTACTTC
TRBD2,TRBJ2-7,TRBV28,14,.,CASSLGLAGYEQYF,TGTGCCAGCAGTTTAGGTCTAGCGGGCTACGAGCAGTACTTC
TRBD2,TRBJ2-7,TRBV2,14,.,CASSAGTSAYEQYF,TGTGCCAGCAGCGCCGGGACTAGCGCCTACGAGCAGTACTTC
TRBD1,TRBJ2-5,TRBV27,15,.,CASNFRDRSQETQYF,TGTGCCAGCAACTTCCGGGACAGAAGTCAAGAGACCCAGTACTTC
.,TRBJ1-1,TRBV9,14,.,CASSVEGSFTEAFF,TGTGCCAGCAGCGTAGAGGGGTCATTCACTGAAGCTTTCTTT
.,TRBJ2-3,TRBV6-6,12,.,CASRIQGDTQYF,TGTGCCAGCAGAATACAGGGAGATACGCAGTATTTT
TRBD1,TRBJ2-7,TRBV13,14,.,CASSFDRDSYEQYF,TGTGCCAGCAGCTTCGACAGGGACTCCTACGAGCAGTACTTC
.,TRBJ2-7,TRBV5-1,16,.,CASSWARDTGSYEQYF,TGCGCCAGCAGCTGGGCTCGGGACACCGGCTCCTACGAGCAGTACTTC
TRBD2,TRBJ2-5,TRBV5-1,16,.,CASSFISGAYQETQYF,TGCGCCAGCAGCTTCATTAGCGGGGCGTACCAAGAGACCCAGTACTTC
TRBD1,TRBJ1-2,TRBV27,14,.,CASAPGQGYYGYTF,TGTGCCAGCGCCCCGGGACAGGGATACTATGGCTACACCTTC
TRBD2,TRBJ2-1,TRBV4-3,17,.,CASSQDLGREAYNEQFF,TGCGCCAGCAGCCAAGATCTGGGGCGGGAGGCTTACAATGAGCAGTTCTTC
.,TRBJ1-2,TRBV13,16,.,CASSPRRQPTFYGYTF,TGTGCCAGCAGCCCCCGTCGGCAGCCTACCTTCTATGGCTACACCTTC
.,TRBJ2-7,TRBV20-1,11,.,CSASELAEQYF,TGCAGTGCTAGCGAGTTAGCCGAGCAGTACTTC
.,TRBJ2-1,TRBV4-1,15,.,CASSQDDGYYNEQFF,TGCGCCAGCAGCCAAGATGACGGGTACTACAATGAGCAGTTCTTC
.,TRBJ2-3,TRBV11-2,14,.,CASSLVDFSDTQYF,TGTGCCAGCAGCTTAGTAGATTTCTCAGATACGCAGTATTTT
.,TRBJ1-2,TRBV19,14,.,CASSPGTAGYGYTF,TGTGCCAGTAGTCCCGGGACGGCCGGCTATGGCTACACCTTC
.,TRBJ1-1,TRBV4-3,13,.,CASSQSVNTEAFF,TGCGCCAGCAGCCAATCAGTAAACACTGAAGCTTTCTTT
TRBD1,TRBJ2-7,TRBV4-1,14,.,CASSPRTGSYEQYF,TGCGCCAGCAGCCCCCGGACAGGCTCCTACGAGCAGTACTTC
.,TRBJ2-7,TRBV10-2,10,.,CASRGNEQYF,TGCGCCAGCAGAGGGAACGAGCAGTACTTC
.,TRBJ2-1,TRBV19,14,once,CASSIHSSYNEQFF,TGTGCCAGTAGTATCCATTCCTCCTACAATGAGCAGTTCTTC
.,TRBJ2-7,TRBV5-1,14,once,CASSETGPLGEQYF,TGCGCCAGCAGCGAAACCGGGCCCCTCGGCGAGCAGTACTTC
.,TRBJ2-5,TRBV27,15,.,CASSLFRGAWETQYF,TGTGCCAGCAGTCTATTCAGGGGAGCGTGGGAGACCCAGTACTTC
TRBD1,TRBJ2-5,TRBV27,17,.,CASSSPRDRGLEETQYF,TGTGCCAGCAGTTCCCCCCGGGACAGGGGACTAGAAGAGACCCAGTACTTC
TRBD1,TRBJ1-2,TRBV4-1,15,.,CASSQERAGGYGYTF,TGCGCCAGCAGCCAAGAACGGGCAGGGGGCTATGGCTACACCTTC
.,TRBJ2-1,TRBV25-1,15,.,CASSEWGASNNEQFF,TGTGCCAGCAGTGAATGGGGGGCGAGTAACAATGAGCAGTTCTTC
.,TRBJ2-5,TRBV5-6,14,.,CASSSRGEVETQYF,TGTGCCAGCAGCTCCAGGGGTGAGGTAGAGACCCAGTACTTC
TRBD1,TRBJ2-7,TRBV19,13,.,CASSYRTGYEQYF,TGTGCCAGTAGTTACCGGACAGGGTACGAGCAGTACTTC
.,TRBJ1-1,TRBV15,16,.,CATSRAPEGSDTEAFF,TGTGCCACCAGCAGAGCCCCTGAGGGGTCAGACACTGAAGCTTTCTTT